This T cell receptor (beta chain) is from a study of vaccination effects on CD4 cells after COVID-19. ViraFEST used viral peptide pools to expand antigen-specific CD4+ T cells before sequencing. CD4+ T cell isolation took place after 10 days of culture. Vaccinated participants had no history of SARS-CoV-2 infection and tested negative for nucleocapsid antibodies. Supplemented with roughly 10 IU/ml IL-2 and 10 ug/ml peptides, some 2 million PBMC per well were kept in culture. A half-medium replacement with IL-2 medium was carried out on days 3 and 7. The CDR3 spans 16 residues. CDR1 is SGHRS and CDR2 is YFSETQ in the germline V gene. Between the trimmed V and J ends, which lost 4 bases and 1 base, there was a span of 15 bases. This clone was counted once. The antigen is unknown. Produced via immunoSEQ multiplex PCR; TCRdb's table is partial and in-frame only. Of around 68,000 clones in the sample, around 80% are singletons; the top ten hold 10% to 15%.

Broader study findings: Marked contraction was observed in infection-induced and vaccine-induced clones late after vaccination.

The receptor was derived from a human donor who received a COVID-19 vaccine. The source was CD4+ T cells from PBMCs cultured with SARS-CoV-2 spike peptides, collected before COVID-19 vaccination. The chain uses TRBV5-1 and TRBJ2-1, with D tentatively TRBD1 (5 bases). CDR3 sequence (DNA): TGCGCCAGCAGCCCTTTCGCGGCAGGGTCCTACAATGAGCAGTTCTTC. Its protein is CASSPFAAGSYNEQFF.